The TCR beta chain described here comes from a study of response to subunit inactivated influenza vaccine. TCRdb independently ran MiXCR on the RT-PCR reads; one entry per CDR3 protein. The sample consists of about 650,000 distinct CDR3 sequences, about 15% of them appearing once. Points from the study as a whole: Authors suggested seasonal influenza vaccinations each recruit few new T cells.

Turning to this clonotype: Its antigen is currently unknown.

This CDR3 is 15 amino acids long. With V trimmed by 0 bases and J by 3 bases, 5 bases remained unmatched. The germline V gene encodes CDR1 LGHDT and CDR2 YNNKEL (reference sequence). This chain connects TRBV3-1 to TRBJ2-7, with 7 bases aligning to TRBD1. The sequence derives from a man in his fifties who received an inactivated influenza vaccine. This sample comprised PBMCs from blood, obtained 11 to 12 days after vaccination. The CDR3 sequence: CASSQESRGNYEQYF. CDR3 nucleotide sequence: TGTGCCAGCAGCCAAGAATCCAGGGGGAACTACGAGCAGTACTTC.